Each of the 11 T cell receptor beta chains below was sequenced from the same sample in a study of CD8+CD57+ T cells in acquired aplastic anemia. Individuals selected for sequencing had exhibited CD8+CD57+ cell expansion on flow cytometry. It was genomic DNA that served as the template for profiling TCR beta VDJ and CDR3. TCRdb re-derived calls from the reads in MiXCR, one entry per CDR3 protein. The repertoire consists of hundreds of thousands of distinct CDR3 sequences, with approximately 33% occurring once and the leading ten covering 0.8% to 0.85%. Sequencing used sorted CD4+, CD8+, or CD8+CD57+ T cells (not recorded which) from PBMCs. The origin of the receptors is a human donor with aplastic anemia.

There are many counts of this clonotype. V usage is TRBV7-3 and J usage is TRBJ1-1; D is unclear. V was cut by 5 bases and J by 9 bases, with 16 bases left in between. The CDR3 covers 13 residues. CDR1 and CDR2 (germline): SGHTA, FQGTGA. The CDR3 nucleotides are TGTGCCAGCAGCCCTAATGCAGGCGGGAAAGCTTTCTTT. Amino acid sequence: CASSPNAGGKAFF. Combining the CDR3 with reference TRBV7-3 and TRBJ1-1 gives the whole variable domain GAGVSQTPSNKVTEKGKYVELRCDPISGHTALYWYRQSLGQGPEFLIYFQGTGAADDSGLPNDRFFAVRPEGSVSTLKIQRTERGDSAVYLCASSPNAGGKAFFGQGTRLTVV.

As for this clonotype: A read error is possible here, since a much larger clone lies one base away. This chain connects TRBV10-2 to TRBJ1-1; a possible D gene is TRBD1 (6 bases). Deletions cut 7 bases from V and 2 bases from J, with 14 bases between. This CDR3 is 14 amino acids long. Germline CDR1 WSHSY, CDR2 SAAADI. CDR3 bases: TGCGCCAGCAACGAGGGGGACAAAAACACTGAAGCTTTCTTT. This gives the protein CASNEGDKNTEAFF.

This clonotype was recorded once. The rearrangement uses TRBV20-1 and TRBJ1-5; D unclear. The CDR3 runs 13 residues. CDR1 DFQATT and CDR2 SNEGSKA come from the germline V gene (reference sequence). The CDR3 reads CSVDWGEHQPQHF. The CDR3, as DNA: TGCAGCGTAGACTGGGGAGAGCATCAGCCCCAGCATTTT.

The table lists this clonotype with many counts. The chain links TRBV2 to TRBJ2-7; perhaps TRBD2 as D (6 bases). The length of the CDR3 is 13 residues. Germline V CDR1 and CDR2: SNHLY, FYNNEI. V shed 10 bases and J shed 3 bases, with 16 bases lying between them. The CDR3 spells CATTGLTNYEQYF. The CDR3 region has the DNA TGTGCCACAACGGGACTTACGAACTACGAGCAGTACTTC.

In its sample, this clonotype was seen many times. The chain employs TRBV25-1 and TRBJ1-1; 11 nucleotides agree with TRBD1. This CDR3 has 14 amino acids. Germline V CDR1 and CDR2: MGHDK, SYGVNS. J was trimmed by 10 bases and V by 2 bases; bases with no gene match: 6. The CDR3 protein is CASSEQDRGRGAFF. The CDR3 DNA follows: TGTGCCAGCAGTGAACAGGACAGGGGGCGAGGAGCTTTCTTT.

This clonotype was detected once. The chain uses TRBV11-1 and TRBJ2-2; D remains unclear. Germline assignment: CDR1 SGHAT and CDR2 FQDESV (reference sequence). The CDR3 consists of 17 residues. V dropped 3 bases and J dropped 5 bases, with 19 bases sitting between them. The CDR3 region has the DNA TGTGCCAGCAGCTTCATTCTTGGGAAAAGGTCAACCGGGGAGCTGTTTTTT. It translates to CASSFILGKRSTGELFF.

This clonotype was counted many times. This chain connects TRBV20-1 to TRBJ2-7; 7 nucleotides line up with TRBD2. CDR1 and CDR2 (germline): DFQATT, SNEGSKA (reference sequence). This CDR3 has 13 amino acids. Unmatched junction bases numbered 9, after V lost 5 bases and J lost 5 bases. This chain's CDR3 is CSAGEAGYNEQYF. The CDR3 DNA is TGCAGTGCTGGTGAAGCGGGGTACAACGAGCAGTACTTC.

This sequence joins TRBV11-2 and TRBJ2-1, with TRBD2 matching 11 bases. The germline V gene has CDR1 SGHAT and CDR2 FQNNGV. Trimming removed 7 bases from V and 7 bases from J; junction bases left unmatched: 6. There are 14 residues in the CDR3. CDR3 DNA sequence: TGTGCCAGCAAGACTAGCGGGGTAGTGAATGAGCAGTTCTTC. It translates to CASKTSGVVNEQFF.

This clonotype showed up just a few times. The chain employs TRBV6-2 or TRBV6-3 and TRBJ2-7, with D perhaps matching TRBD2 (5 bases). In germline, CDR1 is MNHEY, CDR2 SVGEGT. The CDR3 spans 11 residues. The V gene lost 6 bases and the J gene lost 5 bases, with 8 bases spanning the gap. DNA of the CDR3: TGTGCCAGCAGCGAGGGCCACGAGCAGTACTTC. It codes for CASSEGHEQYF.

As to this clonotype: A read error is possible here, since a much larger clone lies one base away. The CDR3 DNA is TGTGCCAGCAGCCTGACAGGGGTCACTGAAGCTTTCTTT. Amino acids: CASSLTGVTEAFF. The rearrangement joins TRBV9 to TRBJ1-1; the match to TRBD1 covers 8 bases. The V gene's germline CDR1 is SGDLS and CDR2 YYNGEE. V gave up 4 bases and J gave up 4 bases; unmatched junction bases: 3. This CDR3 comprises 13 residues.

At least ten counts were recorded for this clonotype. The CDR3 DNA is TGTGCCAGCAGCCCCCAGGGTGCAAACATTCAGTACTTC. Protein: CASSPQGANIQYF. V is TRBV7-3 and J is TRBJ2-4; weak D call: TRBD1 (5 bases). From germline, CDR1 is SGHTA and CDR2 FQGTGA. This CDR3 spans 13 amino acids. Trimming cost V 5 bases and J 6 bases, with 11 bases left between them.